The subject of this entry is one TCR beta chain. Its antigen is unidentified. This CDR3 contains 15 residues. Germline lookup yields CDR1 SGHRS and CDR2 YFSETQ. Trimming took off 6 bases at V and 0 bases at J, with 15 bases between the two ends. This entry is derived from a study of identical twins. It was template switching that added a universal primer site, and there were unique molecular identifiers on the cDNA. Using its own MiXCR run on the 5' RACE reads, TCRdb lists one record per CDR3 protein. The table has about 890,000 distinct CDR3 sequences, 9% to 15% seen once. Whole-study results and caveats: For cord blood, abundant beta clonotypes had fewer insertions, unlike memory repertoires, which showed none. Shared out-of-frame alpha sequences (those common to twins) showed excess low generation probability.

This sample also appeared in a second study, on yellow fever vaccine responses in identical twins. That study adds: Vaccine T cell responses of twins reportedly seemed partly convergent and partly personalized.

This clonotype was obtained from a young woman in good health. Sequencing was carried out using PBMCs. The V call is TRBV5-1, the J call TRBJ1-1, with a tentative D call TRBD1 (6 bases). DNA of the CDR3: TGCGCCAGCAAGCTTACCGGGACATTGAACACTGAAGCTTTCTTT. Its protein is CASKLTGTLNTEAFF. Looking up the rest from reference TRBV5-1 and TRBJ1-1 gives the full variable domain: KAGVTQTPRYLIKTRGQQVTLSCSPISGHRSVSWYQQTPGQGLQFLFEYFSETQRNKGNFPGRFSGRQFSNSRSEMNVSTLELGDSALYLCASKLTGTLNTEAFFGQGTRLTVV.